These T cell receptor beta chains were read from a single sample in a study of T cell clones after liver transplantation. Method: immunoSEQ multiplex PCR; TCRdb's copy keeps in-frame clones and lacks some. The sample records roughly 55,000 clones, around 85% being singletons. The sequencing here drew on CD4+ T cells from blood, taken before liver transplant. These receptors originate from a human donor who received a liver transplant. The CDR3 runs from the conserved cysteine through the conserved F or W. The D gene is left open where the match is weak. Not all rows give a size; the values are once, few, many and, for expanded clones, a class.

abundance: NA; v_gene: TRBV30; len: 14; d_gene: NA; j_gene: TRBJ1-2; CDR3nt: TGTGCCTGGAGCGGCGACCGAAAGAAATCTGGCTACACCTTC; CDR3aa: CAWSGDRKKSGYTF
abundance: NA; v_gene: TRBV5-8; len: 14; d_gene: TRBD2; j_gene: TRBJ2-5; CDR3nt: TGTGCCAGCATCCCGGGACTAGCAGCTGAGACCCAGTACTTC; CDR3aa: CASIPGLAAETQYF
abundance: NA; v_gene: TRBV29-1; len: 13; d_gene: NA; j_gene: TRBJ2-1; CDR3nt: TGCAGCGTTGACCTTGGCAGGGCACTGAAGCAGTTCTTC; CDR3aa: CSVDLGRALKQFF
abundance: NA; v_gene: TRBV4-2; len: 13; d_gene: NA; j_gene: TRBJ1-5; CDR3nt: TGTGCCAGCAGCCAAGGTGGAGGAAAGCCCCAGCATTTT; CDR3aa: CASSQGGGKPQHF
abundance: NA; v_gene: TRBV19; len: 14; d_gene: NA; j_gene: TRBJ2-1; CDR3nt: TGTGCCAGTAGTACGGGGGCCCTTAACAATGAGCAGTTCTTC; CDR3aa: CASSTGALNNEQFF
abundance: NA; v_gene: TRBV2; len: 14; d_gene: NA; j_gene: TRBJ2-1; CDR3nt: TGTGCCAGCAGACCCCGGACAGCCTACAATGAGCAGTTCTTC; CDR3aa: CASRPRTAYNEQFF
abundance: NA; v_gene: TRBV14; len: 13; d_gene: NA; j_gene: TRBJ2-5; CDR3nt: TGTGCCAGCAGCCCGAGCGGCCAAGAGACCCAGTACTTC; CDR3aa: CASSPSGQETQYF
abundance: NA; v_gene: TRBV5-5; len: 15; d_gene: NA; j_gene: TRBJ2-7; CDR3nt: TGTGCCAGCAGCTTGAGGCGGGACGAATACTACGAGCAGTACTTC; CDR3aa: CASSLRRDEYYEQYF
abundance: few; v_gene: TRBV27; len: 14; d_gene: NA; j_gene: TRBJ1-6; CDR3nt: TGTGCCAGCAGTCGTCAGGGTAGCGATTCACCCCTCCACTTT; CDR3aa: CASSRQGSDSPLHF
abundance: NA; v_gene: TRBV6-5; len: 15; d_gene: NA; j_gene: TRBJ1-2; CDR3nt: TGTGCCAGCAGTTACTCTGTGCCTCGAGAAGGTGGCTACACCTTC; CDR3aa: CASSYSVPREGGYTF
abundance: NA; v_gene: TRBV5-4; len: 13; d_gene: NA; j_gene: TRBJ2-1; CDR3nt: NA; CDR3aa: CASSPDVGRGNFF
abundance: NA; v_gene: TRBV9; len: 15; d_gene: NA; j_gene: TRBJ1-1; CDR3nt: TGTGCCAGCACCATGGGTGCCGGAAGAAACACTGAAGCTTTCTTT; CDR3aa: CASTMGAGRNTEAFF
abundance: once; v_gene: TRBV29-1; len: 14; d_gene: TRBD1; j_gene: TRBJ2-7; CDR3nt: TGCAGCGCCCAAATGACAGGGGCCCCGGGCGAGCAGTACTTC; CDR3aa: CSAQMTGAPGEQYF
abundance: NA; v_gene: TRBV6-5; len: 15; d_gene: TRBD1; j_gene: TRBJ2-5; CDR3nt: TGTGCCAGCAGTCATAACAGGGGGCGCCAAGAGACCCAGTACTTC; CDR3aa: CASSHNRGRQETQYF
abundance: NA; v_gene: TRBV7-9; len: 10; d_gene: NA; j_gene: TRBJ2-5; CDR3nt: TGTGCCAGCTCAGAGGAGACCCAGTACTTC; CDR3aa: CASSEETQYF
abundance: NA; v_gene: TRBV11-2; len: 14; d_gene: TRBD1; j_gene: TRBJ2-5; CDR3nt: TGTGCCAGCAGCCCAGGGACAGGGGAGGAGACCCAGTACTTC; CDR3aa: CASSPGTGEETQYF
abundance: NA; v_gene: TRBV11-1; len: 14; d_gene: NA; j_gene: TRBJ1-2; CDR3nt: TGTGCCAGCAGCCCCGGAGGACGGAGGGATGGCTACACCTTC; CDR3aa: CASSPGGRRDGYTF
abundance: NA; v_gene: TRBV18; len: 17; d_gene: TRBD1; j_gene: TRBJ2-2; CDR3nt: TGTGCCAGCTCACTTCTACCGGGACAGGGGGCCATCGGGGAGCTGTTTTTT; CDR3aa: CASSLLPGQGAIGELFF
abundance: NA; v_gene: TRBV6-5; len: 14; d_gene: NA; j_gene: TRBJ2-3; CDR3nt: TGTGCCAGCAGTTACGGGCAGGAAGGAGATACGCAGTATTTT; CDR3aa: CASSYGQEGDTQYF
abundance: NA; v_gene: TRBV19; len: 15; d_gene: NA; j_gene: TRBJ2-1; CDR3nt: TGTGCCAGTAGTATAGAGCACAGCTCCTACAATGAGCAGTTCTTC; CDR3aa: CASSIEHSSYNEQFF
abundance: NA; v_gene: TRBV6-4; len: 14; d_gene: NA; j_gene: TRBJ1-1; CDR3nt: TGTGCCAGCAGTGCGACCTACGCGGACACTGAAGCTTTCTTT; CDR3aa: CASSATYADTEAFF
abundance: NA; v_gene: TRBV6-5; len: 13; d_gene: TRBD1; j_gene: TRBJ2-7; CDR3nt: TGTGCCAGCAGGGGACGACAGGGGAACGAGCAGTACTTC; CDR3aa: CASRGRQGNEQYF
abundance: NA; v_gene: TRBV6-1; len: 13; d_gene: NA; j_gene: TRBJ1-1; CDR3nt: TGTGCCAGCTGGGGCCCCCTTAACACTGAAGCTTTCTTT; CDR3aa: CASWGPLNTEAFF
abundance: NA; v_gene: TRBV6-5; len: 14; d_gene: NA; j_gene: TRBJ1-4; CDR3nt: TGTGCCAGCAGTTACTCACAGGGTCGGGAAAAACTGTTTTTT; CDR3aa: CASSYSQGREKLFF
abundance: NA; v_gene: TRBV20-1; len: 11; d_gene: NA; j_gene: TRBJ2-5; CDR3nt: TGCAGTGCTAGTCCAAAAGAGACCCAGTACTTC; CDR3aa: CSASPKETQYF
abundance: NA; v_gene: TRBV11-3; len: 15; d_gene: TRBD1; j_gene: TRBJ2-5; CDR3nt: TGTGCCAGCAGCCACCGGACAGGGGCGGAAGAGACCCAGTACTTC; CDR3aa: CASSHRTGAEETQYF
abundance: NA; v_gene: TRBV2; len: 15; d_gene: TRBD1; j_gene: TRBJ1-5; CDR3nt: TGTGCCAGCGAATATGGACAGGTCAACAATCAGCCCCAGCATTTT; CDR3aa: CASEYGQVNNQPQHF
abundance: NA; v_gene: TRBV6-1; len: 12; d_gene: NA; j_gene: TRBJ2-5; CDR3nt: TGTGCCAGCAGTGAAACCAGAGAGACCCAGTACTTC; CDR3aa: CASSETRETQYF
abundance: NA; v_gene: TRBV19; len: 17; d_gene: TRBD1; j_gene: TRBJ1-3; CDR3nt: TGTGCCAGTAGTATGGGACAGGGTGCATCCTCTGGAAACACCATATATTTT; CDR3aa: CASSMGQGASSGNTIYF
abundance: NA; v_gene: TRBV5-1; len: 15; d_gene: TRBD1; j_gene: TRBJ2-7; CDR3nt: TGCGCCAGCAGCTACGGGGACAGGGCCTCGGACGAGCAGTACTTC; CDR3aa: CASSYGDRASDEQYF
abundance: NA; v_gene: TRBV7-2; len: 13; d_gene: TRBD2; j_gene: TRBJ2-7; CDR3nt: TGTGCCAGCAGATCCGGGACTAGCTACGAGCAGTACTTC; CDR3aa: CASRSGTSYEQYF
abundance: NA; v_gene: TRBV7-2; len: 16; d_gene: NA; j_gene: TRBJ1-6; CDR3nt: TGTGCCAGCAGCTTAGCCAGTGCAAGGGGGAATTCACCCCTCCACTTT; CDR3aa: CASSLASARGNSPLHF
abundance: NA; v_gene: TRBV2; len: 15; d_gene: NA; j_gene: TRBJ1-5; CDR3nt: TGTGCCAGCAGTGTTCGGGGAATCCGGAATCAGCCCCAGCATTTT; CDR3aa: CASSVRGIRNQPQHF
abundance: once; v_gene: TRBV6-5; len: 14; d_gene: NA; j_gene: TRBJ1-2; CDR3nt: TGTGCCAGCAGTCCCGGGGGCGCCCTGGGAGGCTACACCTTC; CDR3aa: CASSPGGALGGYTF
abundance: NA; v_gene: TRBV23-1; len: 20; d_gene: NA; j_gene: TRBJ2-1; CDR3nt: TGCGCCAGACGGACAGACTGGGGGTGGCGTGGGTGGTATTCCTACAATGAGCAGTTCTTC; CDR3aa: CARRTDWGWRGWYSYNEQFF
abundance: NA; v_gene: TRBV4-1; len: 15; d_gene: TRBD2; j_gene: TRBJ2-3; CDR3nt: TGCGCCAGCAGCCAAGATCCTAGCGGGAGAGATACGCAGTATTTT; CDR3aa: CASSQDPSGRDTQYF
abundance: NA; v_gene: TRBV4-1; len: 15; d_gene: NA; j_gene: TRBJ2-1; CDR3nt: TGCGCCAGCAGCCTAGGAGCGCAGGTTTACAATGAGCAGTTCTTC; CDR3aa: CASSLGAQVYNEQFF
abundance: once; v_gene: TRBV4-3; len: 16; d_gene: TRBD2; j_gene: TRBJ2-7; CDR3nt: TGCGCCAGCAGCCAAGCGATAGCGGGGGGTTGGTACGAGCAGTACTTC; CDR3aa: CASSQAIAGGWYEQYF
abundance: NA; v_gene: TRBV4-3; len: 13; d_gene: NA; j_gene: TRBJ1-4; CDR3nt: TGCGCCAGCAGCCAAGGGAGGAGAGAAAAACTGTTTTTT; CDR3aa: CASSQGRREKLFF
abundance: few; v_gene: TRBV20-1; len: 11; d_gene: NA; j_gene: TRBJ1-1; CDR3nt: TGCAGTGCTAGAGGGCTCACTGAAGCTTTCTTT; CDR3aa: CSARGLTEAFF
abundance: NA; v_gene: TRBV5-1; len: 15; d_gene: NA; j_gene: TRBJ2-1; CDR3nt: TGCGCCAGCAGCTTGGAACCTCGCCTAGGGGGTGAGCAGTTCTTC; CDR3aa: CASSLEPRLGGEQFF
abundance: NA; v_gene: TRBV5-1; len: 18; d_gene: TRBD1; j_gene: TRBJ2-6; CDR3nt: TGCGCCAGCAGCTCGACCGGGACAGGGGGCGCGGGGGCCAACGTCCTGACTTTC; CDR3aa: CASSSTGTGGAGANVLTF
abundance: NA; v_gene: TRBV7-2; len: 13; d_gene: NA; j_gene: TRBJ2-3; CDR3nt: TGTGCCAGCAGCCGAGAGACTAGAAGTACGCAGTATTTT; CDR3aa: CASSRETRSTQYF
abundance: NA; v_gene: TRBV19; len: 14; d_gene: TRBD1; j_gene: TRBJ1-2; CDR3nt: TGTGCCAGTAGTGCTAGCGGGACAGTCTATGGCTACACCTTC; CDR3aa: CASSASGTVYGYTF
abundance: NA; v_gene: TRBV5-1; len: 15; d_gene: NA; j_gene: TRBJ2-5; CDR3nt: TGCGCCAGCAGAAATGAGGGGGGGCCAAGGGAGACCCAGTACTTC; CDR3aa: CASRNEGGPRETQYF
abundance: NA; v_gene: TRBV12-2; len: 13; d_gene: NA; j_gene: TRBJ2-3; CDR3nt: TGTGCAAGTCGCTGGGGGAGCACAGATACGCAGTATTTT; CDR3aa: CASRWGSTDTQYF
abundance: NA; v_gene: TRBV9; len: 14; d_gene: NA; j_gene: TRBJ2-1; CDR3nt: TGTGCCAGCAGCTTAAACCCAGGGAACAATGAGCAGTTCTTC; CDR3aa: CASSLNPGNNEQFF
abundance: NA; v_gene: TRBV6-6; len: 13; d_gene: NA; j_gene: TRBJ2-5; CDR3nt: TGTGCCAGCAGCACCAGGGAGAAGGAGACCCAGTACTTC; CDR3aa: CASSTREKETQYF
abundance: NA; v_gene: TRBV4-3; len: 16; d_gene: NA; j_gene: TRBJ2-4; CDR3nt: TGCGCCAGCAGCCAAGACCCCCGGTCGACCAAAAACATTCAGTACTTC; CDR3aa: CASSQDPRSTKNIQYF
abundance: NA; v_gene: TRBV18; len: 15; d_gene: NA; j_gene: TRBJ2-1; CDR3nt: TGTGCCAGCTCTCCCGAGATTAGATTCTACAATGAGCAGTTCTTC; CDR3aa: CASSPEIRFYNEQFF
abundance: once; v_gene: TRBV19; len: 15; d_gene: NA; j_gene: TRBJ2-3; CDR3nt: TGTGCCAGTAGTCCCTTCCAGGGGAGGACAGATACGCAGTATTTT; CDR3aa: CASSPFQGRTDTQYF
abundance: NA; v_gene: TRBV5-1; len: 15; d_gene: NA; j_gene: TRBJ2-3; CDR3nt: TGCGCCAGCAGCCGGACCGAGGGGGGCACAGATACGCAGTATTTT; CDR3aa: CASSRTEGGTDTQYF
abundance: once; v_gene: TRBV7-9; len: 13; d_gene: NA; j_gene: TRBJ2-7; CDR3nt: TGTGCCAGCAGCCGGACCGGGACTCACGAGCAGTACTTC; CDR3aa: CASSRTGTHEQYF
abundance: NA; v_gene: TRBV15; len: 14; d_gene: NA; j_gene: TRBJ2-4; CDR3nt: TGTGCCACCAGCAGAGCTACGGGTCGGGACATTCAGTACTTC; CDR3aa: CATSRATGRDIQYF
abundance: NA; v_gene: TRBV5-6; len: 14; d_gene: NA; j_gene: TRBJ2-5; CDR3nt: TGTGCCAGCAGCCCCACGCGGACACAAGAGACCCAGTACTTC; CDR3aa: CASSPTRTQETQYF
abundance: NA; v_gene: TRBV2; len: 14; d_gene: NA; j_gene: TRBJ2-3; CDR3nt: TGTGCCGGCACCGGCCAGGGGAGGACAGATACGCAGTATTTT; CDR3aa: CAGTGQGRTDTQYF
abundance: NA; v_gene: TRBV5-4; len: 12; d_gene: NA; j_gene: TRBJ2-7; CDR3nt: TGTGCCAGCAGCTTTGGGGGCTACGAGCAGTACTTC; CDR3aa: CASSFGGYEQYF